This entry lists 17 T cell receptor beta chains sequenced from one sample in a study of cytomegalovirus exposure and HLA in healthy donors. PCR was performed using 60 Vbeta and 13 Jbeta primers. TCRdb keeps only in-frame clones here, not all; method: immunoSEQ multiplex PCR. This table holds about 180,000 clones, 76% found once. The source material was PBMCs. Receptors were obtained from a man between 18 and 35 years old in good health and CMV-seronegative.

The chain is built from TRBV29-1 and TRBJ1-2; tentative D call: TRBD1 (5 bases). The CDR3 runs 12 residues. Germline CDR1 is SQVTM and CDR2 is ANQGSEA. Trimming removed 4 bases at V and 8 bases at J, with 14 bases between. In DNA form, the CDR3 reads TGCAGCGTTGTAGGGGCGATGGGAGGCTACACCTTC. Encoded protein: CSVVGAMGGYTF.

This chain connects TRBV5-3 to TRBJ1-2; D not certain. TRBV5-3 is identified as an open reading frame with a role that is uncertain. This CDR3 has 13 residues. V shed 5 bases and J shed 8 bases, with 16 bases lying between them. The CDR3 bases are TGTGCCAGAAGTCCTCCGGGAGGGCGAGGCTACACCTTC. Translating gives CARSPPGGRGYTF.

The V call is TRBV4-2, the J call TRBJ2-7; D might be TRBD2 (7 bases). Germline CDR1 and CDR2: LGHNA and YNFKEQ. This CDR3 has 17 residues. The ends were cut back, 4 bases at V and 3 bases at J, with 22 bases in the middle. The CDR3 spells CASSRAGGGGRLYEQYF. The CDR3 DNA reads TGTGCCAGCAGCCGAGCGGGCGGCGGGGGCCGTCTCTACGAGCAGTACTTC.

The chain links TRBV2 to TRBJ1-2; the D gene is possibly TRBD1 (5 bases). The CDR3 has 15 amino acids. The germline V gene has CDR1 SNHLY and CDR2 FYNNEI. The germline V and J ends were trimmed by 5 bases and 0 bases, with 13 bases remaining between them. CDR3 protein: CASSKQAGANYGYTF. CDR3 nucleotides: TGTGCCAGCAGTAAACAGGCCGGAGCTAACTATGGCTACACCTTC.

This clone was counted a few times. CDR3 nucleotide sequence: TGCAGCTTCCGGACTGGCTTGGATGAAAAACTGTTTTTT. Amino acids: CSFRTGLDEKLFF. The chain uses TRBV29-1 and TRBJ1-4, with no clear D. This CDR3 spans 13 amino acids. Germline CDR1 reads SQVTM; CDR2 reads ANQGSEA. Trimming took off 8 bases at V and 6 bases at J, with 16 bases between the two ends.

The genes are TRBV2 and TRBJ2-5, with D possibly TRBD2 on 5 matching bases. Judging by the DNA end, TRBJ2-7 fits better; the J call may be wrong. CDR3 length equals 11 residues. The germline V gene encodes CDR1 SNHLY and CDR2 FYNNEI. DNA of the CDR3: TGTGCCAGCAGGGACTTGGACGAGCAGTACTTC. This codes for CASRDLDEQYF.

The chain recombines TRBV7-2 with TRBJ1-5; D may be TRBD1 (5 bases). Trimming left V 5 bases short and J 7 bases short, with 15 bases between. This CDR3 spans 14 amino acids. Germline loops: CDR1 SGHTA, CDR2 FQGNSA. CDR3 amino acids: CASSRDGGSQPQHF. The CDR3 DNA is TGTGCCAGCAGCCGAGACGGGGGGAGCCAGCCCCAGCATTTT.

This clone was recorded a few times. The chain recombines TRBV28 with TRBJ1-1; no firm D call. Germline CDR1 reads MDHEN; CDR2 reads SYDVKM. The CDR3 loop spans 15 amino acids. V shed 5 bases and J shed 1 base, with 14 bases lying between them. Here the CDR3 DNA reads TGTGCCAGCAGTCCCGTCCTTACAAGGAACACTGAAGCTTTCTTT. Its translation: CASSPVLTRNTEAFF. Full variable domain (rest looked up from reference TRBV28 and TRBJ1-1): DVKVTQSSRYLVKRTGEKVFLECVQDMDHENMFWYRQDPGLGLRLIYFSYDVKMKEKGDIPEGYSVSREKKERFSLILESASTNQTSMYLCASSPVLTRNTEAFFGQGTRLTVV.

V usage is TRBV28 and J usage is TRBJ1-2; no clear D. CDR1 and CDR2 (germline): MDHEN, SYDVKM. The germline V and J ends were trimmed by 5 bases and 2 bases, with 3 bases remaining between them. This CDR3 contains 11 residues. The CDR3 DNA sequence: TGTGCCAGCAGTCTAAACTATGGCTACACCTTC. Protein product: CASSLNYGYTF.

This sequence joins TRBV2 and TRBJ2-2; 7 nucleotides match TRBD2. Germline assignment: CDR1 SNHLY and CDR2 FYNNEI. The CDR3 is 15 residues long. J lost 4 bases, V lost 8 bases, and 10 bases had no gene match. In nucleotides, the CDR3 is TGTGCCAGCCGGGGAGGGGCTTGGGGCACCGGGGAGCTGTTTTTT. This sequence encodes CASRGGAWGTGELFF. Full variable domain (rest looked up from reference TRBV2 and TRBJ2-2): EPEVTQTPSHQVTQMGQEVILRCVPISNHLYFYWYRQILGQKVEFLVSFYNNEISEKSEIFDDQFSVERPDGSNFTLKIRSTKLEDSAMYFCASRGGAWGTGELFFGEGSRLTVL.

The rearrangement links TRBV9 to TRBJ2-2; D remains unclear. The ends were cut back, 3 bases at V and 7 bases at J, with 10 bases in the middle. The CDR3 is made up of 13 amino acids. The germline gives CDR1 SGDLS, CDR2 YYNGEE. The CDR3 is CASSAAPGGELFF. The DNA for the CDR3 is TGTGCCAGCAGCGCCGCCCCGGGCGGGGAGCTGTTTTTT.

The chain uses TRBV6-1 and TRBJ1-2; 10 bases are shared with TRBD1. J was trimmed by 14 bases and V by 8 bases; bases with no gene match: 11. The CDR3 has 12 residues. From germline, CDR1 is MNHNS and CDR2 SASEGT. The CDR3 DNA sequence: TGTGCCAGCCCTCCGGGACAGGGGCCATTAACCTTC. It yields the protein CASPPGQGPLTF.

This rearrangement joins TRBV19 to TRBJ2-3; 8 bases are shared with TRBD2. CDR1 is LNHDA and CDR2 is SQIVND in the germline V gene (reference sequence). CDR3 length: 13 amino acids. With V trimmed by 6 bases and J by 2 bases, 1 base remained unmatched. In DNA form, the CDR3 reads TGTGCCAGTAGCGGGGGGGCCACAGATACGCAGTATTTT. It specifies CASSGGATDTQYF.

The V gene is TRBV10-2, the J gene TRBJ1-3, with 8 bases aligning to TRBD1. Trimming cost V 7 bases and J 0 bases; bases outside gene matches: 5. The germline gives CDR1 WSHSY, CDR2 SAAADI. There are 15 residues in the CDR3. CDR3 in DNA: TGCGCCAGCATCGGACAGGGCATCTCTGGAAACACCATATATTTT. The encoded protein is CASIGQGISGNTIYF.

Turning to this clone: At one end the junction does not follow the germline gene, possibly because of a read error. The CDR3: CASSQDPGLAGGPWHF. The CDR3 DNA reads TGCGCCAGCAGCCAAGATCCGGGACTAGCGGGAGGCCCGTGGCATTTT. The rearrangement joins TRBV4-1 to TRBJ2-3, with 15 bases identical to TRBD2. CDR3 length equals 16 residues. Per the germline V gene, CDR1 is MGHRA and CDR2 is YSYEKL.

This chain links TRBV2 with TRBJ1-1; D not resolved. The V gene lost 7 bases and the J gene lost 0 bases, with 12 bases spanning the gap. Germline CDR1 SNHLY, CDR2 FYNNEI. The CDR3 loop spans 14 amino acids. The CDR3 loop reads CASNPTSMNTEAFF. The CDR3 bases are TGTGCCAGCAACCCGACTTCGATGAACACTGAAGCTTTCTTT.

The genes are TRBV6-5 and TRBJ2-7; D remains unclear. In germline, CDR1 is MNHEY, CDR2 SVGAGI. The CDR3 covers 12 residues. V was cut by 6 bases and J by 6 bases, with 12 bases left in between. CDR3 in DNA: TGTGCCAGCAGAACCCCCGGCGGCGAGCAGTACTTC. This codes for CASRTPGGEQYF.